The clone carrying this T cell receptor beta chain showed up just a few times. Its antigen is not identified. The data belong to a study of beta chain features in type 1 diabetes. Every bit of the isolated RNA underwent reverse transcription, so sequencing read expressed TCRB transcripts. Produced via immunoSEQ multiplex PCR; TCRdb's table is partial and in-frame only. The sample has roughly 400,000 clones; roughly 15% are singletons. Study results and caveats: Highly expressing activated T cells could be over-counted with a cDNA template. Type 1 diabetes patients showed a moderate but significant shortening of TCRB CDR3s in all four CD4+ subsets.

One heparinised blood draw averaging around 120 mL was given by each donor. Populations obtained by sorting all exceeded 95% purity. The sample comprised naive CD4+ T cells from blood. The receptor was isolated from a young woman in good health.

Written as DNA, the CDR3 is TGTGCCAGCAGCCAAGGCAGGGGGCTGGAGACCCAGTACTTC. The encoded protein is CASSQGRGLETQYF. This chain links TRBV14 with TRBJ2-5; 8 bases agree with TRBD1. From germline, CDR1 is SGHDN and CDR2 FVKESK. The V gene end was trimmed by 1 base and the J gene end by 5 bases; junction bases not matched to a gene: 3. CDR3 length equals 14 residues.